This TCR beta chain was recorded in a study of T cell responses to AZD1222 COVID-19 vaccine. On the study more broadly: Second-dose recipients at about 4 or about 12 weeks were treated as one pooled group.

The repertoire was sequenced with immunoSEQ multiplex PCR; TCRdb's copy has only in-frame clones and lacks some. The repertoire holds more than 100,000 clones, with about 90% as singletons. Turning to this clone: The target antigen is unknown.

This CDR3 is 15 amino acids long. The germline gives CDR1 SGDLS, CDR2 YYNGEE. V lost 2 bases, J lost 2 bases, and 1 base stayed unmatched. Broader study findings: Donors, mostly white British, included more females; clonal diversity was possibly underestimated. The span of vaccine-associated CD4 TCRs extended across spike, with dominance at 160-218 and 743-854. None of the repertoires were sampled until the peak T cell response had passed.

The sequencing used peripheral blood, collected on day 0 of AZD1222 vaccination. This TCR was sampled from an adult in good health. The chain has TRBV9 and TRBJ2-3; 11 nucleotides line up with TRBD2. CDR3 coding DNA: TGTGCCAGCAGCGTTAGCGGGAGGGCCACAGATACGCAGTATTTT. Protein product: CASSVSGRATDTQYF. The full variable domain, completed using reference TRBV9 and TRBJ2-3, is DSGVTQTPKHLITATGQRVTLRCSPRSGDLSVYWYQQSLDQGLQFLIQYYNGEERAKGNILERFSAQQFPDLHSELNLSSLELGDSALYFCASSVSGRATDTQYFGPGTRLTVL.